The 3 T cell receptor beta chains below were found in one sample sequenced in a study of blood T cell repertoires in COVID-19 (dated by TCRdb to 2020 to 2022). The method was the immunoSEQ multiplex PCR assay. What TCRdb holds here is the immuneACCESS table cut down to in-frame rearrangements. Part of the clones is not present; checked against another copy, under half of the missing clones reflect an unresolved V gene, and the others are unexplained. A total of about 260,000 clones appear in this sample, roughly 88% of them only once. The ten largest clones add up to roughly 10% of the sample. Sequencing was done on a sample of peripheral blood. Every receptor here comes from a woman in her seventies with COVID-19, enrolled during active disease.

This clone was seen only a few times. This chain links TRBV5-1 with TRBJ1-1; D perhaps matches TRBD1 (6 bases). Deletions cut 4 bases from V and 1 base from J, with 8 bases between. The CDR3 runs 13 residues. Germline V gives CDR1 SGHRS, CDR2 YFSETQ. As DNA, the CDR3 is TGCGCCAGCAGCCAGGGACAGAACACTGAAGCTTTCTTT. It is translated as CASSQGQNTEAFF. Using reference TRBV5-1 and TRBJ1-1 for the parts outside the CDR3, the full variable domain is KAGVTQTPRYLIKTRGQQVTLSCSPISGHRSVSWYQQTPGQGLQFLFEYFSETQRNKGNFPGRFSGRQFSNSRSEMNVSTLELGDSALYLCASSQGQNTEAFFGQGTRLTVV.

The V call is TRBV19, the J call TRBJ2-3; 10 nucleotides align to TRBD1. The CDR3 loop spans 15 amino acids. Germline trimming cut 8 bases from V and 2 bases from J; bases unmatched to any gene: 7. Looked up from germline, CDR1 is LNHDA and CDR2 is SQIVND (reference sequence). CDR3 nucleotides: TGTGCCAGTCAAGACAGGGGGCGAACCACAGATACGCAGTATTTT. Amino acid sequence: CASQDRGRTTDTQYF. The whole variable domain, remainder taken from reference TRBV19 and TRBJ2-3, is DGGITQSPKYLFRKEGQNVTLSCEQNLNHDAMYWYRQDPGQGLRLIYYSQIVNDFQKGDIAEGYSVSREKKESFPLTVTSAQKNPTAFYLCASQDRGRTTDTQYFGPGTRLTVL.

The rearrangement joins TRBV2 to TRBJ2-6; D unresolved. Germline V gene sequence: CDR1 SNHLY, CDR2 FYNNEI. The CDR3 totals 16 residues. V dropped 6 bases and J dropped 0 bases, with 12 bases sitting between them. CDR3 sequence: CASRTGFRSGANVLTF. For the CDR3, the DNA is TGTGCCAGCAGGACCGGGTTCCGCTCTGGGGCCAACGTCCTGACTTTC.